Each of the 10 T cell receptor beta chains below was sequenced from the same sample in a study of blood T cell repertoires in COVID-19. Assay used: immunoSEQ multiplex PCR; TCRdb lists only in-frame clones, some missing. The sample includes over 70,000 clones, around 88% of them seen just once. Sequencing was done on a sample of peripheral blood. Every receptor here comes from a human donor in a cohort sampled during active COVID-19.

This chain connects TRBV7-2 to TRBJ1-5; D might be TRBD1 (6 bases). The CDR3 is made up of 14 amino acids. The germline gives CDR1 SGHTA, CDR2 FQGNSA. Trimming pared 4 bases from V and 5 bases from J, leaving 12 bases between. The CDR3 reads CASSSRDTDQPQHF. The CDR3 DNA follows: TGTGCCAGCAGCTCCCGGGACACCGATCAGCCCCAGCATTTT.

The V call is TRBV19, the J call TRBJ2-7; tentative D call: TRBD1 (6 bases). This CDR3 comprises 12 residues. The germline V gene encodes CDR1 LNHDA and CDR2 SQIVND (reference sequence). CDR3 bases: TGTGACTTATACAGGGACTCCTACGAGCAGTACTTC. Its translation is CDLYRDSYEQYF.

The chain combines TRBV27 with TRBJ1-1; a possible D gene is TRBD1 (6 bases). The germline V and J ends were trimmed by 2 bases and 1 base, with 17 bases remaining between them. The CDR3 has 17 amino acids. CDR1 and CDR2 from the germline V gene are MNHEY and SMNVEV (reference sequence). CDR3 in DNA: TGTGCCAGCAGTTTACAGTTCTCCGGCAGGGGGAACACTGAAGCTTTCTTT. Its translation: CASSLQFSGRGNTEAFF.

The chain employs TRBV7-3 and TRBJ2-1; TRBD1 might be the D (6 bases). This CDR3 contains 13 residues. CDR1 and CDR2 (germline): SGHTA, FQGTGA. Deletions cut 2 bases from V and 10 bases from J, with 12 bases between. CDR3 protein: CASSLYGQSEQFF. The CDR3 bases are TGTGCCAGCAGCTTATACGGACAGTCGGAGCAGTTCTTC.

The chain uses TRBV25-1 and TRBJ2-5; 10 bases line up with TRBD1. The CDR3 is made up of 15 amino acids. With V trimmed by 5 bases and J by 5 bases, 8 bases remained unmatched. Germline CDR1 reads MGHDK; CDR2 reads SYGVNS. This CDR3 is CASSPDRGRGETQYF. CDR3 sequence (DNA): TGTGCCAGCAGTCCAGACAGGGGGCGCGGGGAGACCCAGTACTTC.

This rearrangement joins TRBV7-9 to TRBJ2-7; TRBD1 aligns across 9 bases. In germline, CDR1 is SEHNR, CDR2 FQNEAQ (reference sequence). V lost 4 bases and J lost 5; bases outside the gene matches: 9. The CDR3 contains 15 residues. CDR3 amino acids: CASSSSGTGTHEQYF. The CDR3 region has the DNA TGTGCCAGCAGCTCCTCCGGGACAGGGACCCACGAGCAGTACTTC.

The chain employs TRBV11-2 and TRBJ2-1; 11 bases are a match to TRBD2. Germline values: CDR1 SGHAT, CDR2 FQNNGV. J gave up 4 bases and V 5 bases, and 7 bases lay outside the gene matches. CDR3 size: 16 residues. This CDR3 reads CASSNRLAGIYNEQFF. CDR3 DNA sequence: TGTGCCAGCAGCAATCGACTAGCGGGGATTTACAATGAGCAGTTCTTC.

This clone turned up a few times. V and J are TRBV5-4 and TRBJ2-1; D perhaps matches TRBD1 (6 bases). Germline-derived CDR1 and CDR2 are SGHNT and YYREEE (reference sequence). Trimming cost V 4 bases and J 6 bases, with 14 bases left between them. This CDR3 spans 14 amino acids. Here the CDR3 DNA reads TGTGCCAGCAGCACGACCGGGACAAGCAATGAGCAGTTCTTC. It specifies CASSTTGTSNEQFF.

The chain uses TRBV27 and TRBJ2-7; no reliable D call. Germline CDR1 reads MNHEY; CDR2 reads SMNVEV (reference sequence). This CDR3 is built from 13 residues. Deletions cut 0 bases from V and 5 bases from J, with 8 bases between. CDR3 sequence (DNA): TGTGCCAGCAGTTTATCGTTTAGAAACGAGCAGTACTTC. It specifies CASSLSFRNEQYF.

The chain combines TRBV5-4 with TRBJ2-7; 9 nucleotides line up with TRBD2. In germline, CDR1 is SGHNT, CDR2 YYREEE (reference sequence). The CDR3 runs to 15 residues. V shed 4 bases and J 0 bases; nucleotides not matched to a gene: 5. As DNA, the CDR3 is TGTGCCAGCAGCCTACTAGCGGGCCTCTCCTACGAGCAGTACTTC. It codes for CASSLLAGLSYEQYF. The full variable domain, rest sourced from reference TRBV5-4 and TRBJ2-7, is ETGVTQSPTHLIKTRGQQVTLRCSSQSGHNTVSWYQQALGQGPQFIFQYYREEENGRGNFPPRFSGLQFPNYSSELNVNALELDDSALYLCASSLLAGLSYEQYFGPGTRLTVT.